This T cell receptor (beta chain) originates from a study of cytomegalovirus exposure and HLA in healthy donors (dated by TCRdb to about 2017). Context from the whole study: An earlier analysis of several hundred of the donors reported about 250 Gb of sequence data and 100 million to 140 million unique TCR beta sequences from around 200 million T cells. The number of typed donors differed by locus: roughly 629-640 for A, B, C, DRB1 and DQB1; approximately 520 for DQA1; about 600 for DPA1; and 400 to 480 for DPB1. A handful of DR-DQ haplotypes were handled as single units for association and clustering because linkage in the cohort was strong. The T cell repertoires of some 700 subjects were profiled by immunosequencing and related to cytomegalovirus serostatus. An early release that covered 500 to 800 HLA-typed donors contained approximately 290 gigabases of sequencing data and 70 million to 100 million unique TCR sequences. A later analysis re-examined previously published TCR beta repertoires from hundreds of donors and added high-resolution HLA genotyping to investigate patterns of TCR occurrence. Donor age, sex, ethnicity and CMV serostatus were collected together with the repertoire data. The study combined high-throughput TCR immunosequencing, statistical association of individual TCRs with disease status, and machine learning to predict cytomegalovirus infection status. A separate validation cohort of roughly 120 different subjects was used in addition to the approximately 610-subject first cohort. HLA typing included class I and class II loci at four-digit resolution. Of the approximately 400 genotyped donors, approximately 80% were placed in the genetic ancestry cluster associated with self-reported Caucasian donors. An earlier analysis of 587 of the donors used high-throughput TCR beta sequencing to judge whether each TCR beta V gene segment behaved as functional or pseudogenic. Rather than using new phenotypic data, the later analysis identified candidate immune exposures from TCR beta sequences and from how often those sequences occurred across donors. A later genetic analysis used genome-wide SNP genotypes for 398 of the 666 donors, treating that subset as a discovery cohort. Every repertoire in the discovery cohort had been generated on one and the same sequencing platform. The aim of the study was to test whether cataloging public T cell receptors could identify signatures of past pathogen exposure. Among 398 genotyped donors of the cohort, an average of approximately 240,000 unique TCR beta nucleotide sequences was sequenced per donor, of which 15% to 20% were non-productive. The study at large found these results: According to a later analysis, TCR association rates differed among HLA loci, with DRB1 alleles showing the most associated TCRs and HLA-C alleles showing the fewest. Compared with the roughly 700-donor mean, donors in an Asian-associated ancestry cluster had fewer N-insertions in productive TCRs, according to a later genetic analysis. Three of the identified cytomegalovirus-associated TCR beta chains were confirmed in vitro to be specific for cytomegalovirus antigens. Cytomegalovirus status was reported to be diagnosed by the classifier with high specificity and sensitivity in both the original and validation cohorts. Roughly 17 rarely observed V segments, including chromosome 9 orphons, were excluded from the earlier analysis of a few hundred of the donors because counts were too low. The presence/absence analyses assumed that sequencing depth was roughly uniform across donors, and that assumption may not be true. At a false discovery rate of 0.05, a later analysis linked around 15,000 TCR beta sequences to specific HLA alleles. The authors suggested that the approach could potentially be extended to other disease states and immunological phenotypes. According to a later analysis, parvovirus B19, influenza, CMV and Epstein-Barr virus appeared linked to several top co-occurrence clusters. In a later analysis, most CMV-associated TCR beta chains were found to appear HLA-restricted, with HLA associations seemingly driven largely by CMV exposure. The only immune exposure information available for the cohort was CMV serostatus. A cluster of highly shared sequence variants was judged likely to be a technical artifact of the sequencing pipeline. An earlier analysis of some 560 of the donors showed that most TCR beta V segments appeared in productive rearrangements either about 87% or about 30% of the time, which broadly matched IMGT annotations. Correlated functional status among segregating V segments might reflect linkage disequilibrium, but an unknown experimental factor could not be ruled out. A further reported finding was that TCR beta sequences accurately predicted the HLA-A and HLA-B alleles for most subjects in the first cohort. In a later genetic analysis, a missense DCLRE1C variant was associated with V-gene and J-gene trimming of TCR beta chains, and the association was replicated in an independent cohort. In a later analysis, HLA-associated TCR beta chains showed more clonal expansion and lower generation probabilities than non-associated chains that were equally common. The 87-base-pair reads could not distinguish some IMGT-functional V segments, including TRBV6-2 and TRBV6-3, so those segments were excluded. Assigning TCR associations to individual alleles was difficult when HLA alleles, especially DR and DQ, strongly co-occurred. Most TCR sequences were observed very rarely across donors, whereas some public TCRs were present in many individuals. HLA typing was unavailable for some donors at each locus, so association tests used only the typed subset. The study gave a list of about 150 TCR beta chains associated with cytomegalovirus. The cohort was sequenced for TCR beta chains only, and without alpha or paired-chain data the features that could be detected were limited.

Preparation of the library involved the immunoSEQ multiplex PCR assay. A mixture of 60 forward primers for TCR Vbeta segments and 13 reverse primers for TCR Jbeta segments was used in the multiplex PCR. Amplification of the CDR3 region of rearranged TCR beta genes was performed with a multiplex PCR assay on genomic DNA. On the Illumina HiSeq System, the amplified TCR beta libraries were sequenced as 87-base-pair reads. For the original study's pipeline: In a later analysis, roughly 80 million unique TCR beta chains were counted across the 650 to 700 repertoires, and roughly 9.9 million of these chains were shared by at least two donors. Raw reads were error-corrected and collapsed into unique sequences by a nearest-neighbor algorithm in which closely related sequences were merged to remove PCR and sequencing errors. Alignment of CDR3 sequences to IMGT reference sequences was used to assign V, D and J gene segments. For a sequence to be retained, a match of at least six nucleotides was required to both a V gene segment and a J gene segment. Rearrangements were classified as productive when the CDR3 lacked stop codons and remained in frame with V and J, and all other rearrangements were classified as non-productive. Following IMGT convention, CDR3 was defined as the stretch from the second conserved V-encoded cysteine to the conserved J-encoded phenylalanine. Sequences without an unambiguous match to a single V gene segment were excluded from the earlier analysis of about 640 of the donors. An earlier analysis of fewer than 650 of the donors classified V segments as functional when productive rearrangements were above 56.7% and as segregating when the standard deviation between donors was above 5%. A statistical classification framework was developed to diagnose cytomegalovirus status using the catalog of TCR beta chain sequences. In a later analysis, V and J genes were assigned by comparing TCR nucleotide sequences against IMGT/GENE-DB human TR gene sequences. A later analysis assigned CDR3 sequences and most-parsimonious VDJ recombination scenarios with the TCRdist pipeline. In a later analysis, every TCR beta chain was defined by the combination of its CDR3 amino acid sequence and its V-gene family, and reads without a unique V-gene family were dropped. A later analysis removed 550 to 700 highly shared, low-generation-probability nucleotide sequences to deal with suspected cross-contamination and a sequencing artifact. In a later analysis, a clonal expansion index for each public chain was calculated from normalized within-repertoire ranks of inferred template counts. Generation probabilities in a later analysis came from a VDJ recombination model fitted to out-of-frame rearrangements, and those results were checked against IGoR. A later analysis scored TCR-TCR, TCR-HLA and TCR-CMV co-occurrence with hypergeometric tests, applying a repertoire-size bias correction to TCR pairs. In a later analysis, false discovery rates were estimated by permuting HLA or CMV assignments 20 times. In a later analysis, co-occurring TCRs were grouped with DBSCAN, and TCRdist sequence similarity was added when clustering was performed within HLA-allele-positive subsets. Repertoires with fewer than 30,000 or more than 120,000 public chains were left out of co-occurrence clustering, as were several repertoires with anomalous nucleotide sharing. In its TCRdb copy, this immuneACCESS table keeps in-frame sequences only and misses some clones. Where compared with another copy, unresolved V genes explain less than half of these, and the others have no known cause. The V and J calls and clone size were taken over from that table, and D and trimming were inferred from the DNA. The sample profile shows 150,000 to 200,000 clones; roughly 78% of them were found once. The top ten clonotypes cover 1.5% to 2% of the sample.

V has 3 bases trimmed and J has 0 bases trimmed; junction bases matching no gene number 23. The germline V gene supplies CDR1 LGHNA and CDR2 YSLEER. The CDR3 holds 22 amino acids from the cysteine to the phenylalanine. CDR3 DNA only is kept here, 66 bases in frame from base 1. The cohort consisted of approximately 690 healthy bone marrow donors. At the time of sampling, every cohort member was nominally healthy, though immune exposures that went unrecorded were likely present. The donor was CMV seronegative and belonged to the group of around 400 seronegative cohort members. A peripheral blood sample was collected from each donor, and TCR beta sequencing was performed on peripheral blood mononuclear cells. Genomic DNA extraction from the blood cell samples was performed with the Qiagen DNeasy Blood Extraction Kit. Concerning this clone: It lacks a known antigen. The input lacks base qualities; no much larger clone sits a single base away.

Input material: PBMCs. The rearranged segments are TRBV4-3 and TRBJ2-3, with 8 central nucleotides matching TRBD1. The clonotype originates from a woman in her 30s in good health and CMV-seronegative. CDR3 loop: CASSHGLPGQEEASASTDTQYF. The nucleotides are TGCGCCAGCAGCCACGGTCTCCCGGGACAGGAAGAGGCAAGCGCTAGCACAGATACGCAGTATTTT.